These 4 T cell receptor beta chains were all obtained from the same sample, sequenced in a study of T cells after yellow fever vaccination. TCRdb processed the 5' RACE reads anew with MiXCR; each CDR3 protein has one entry. Among 320,000 or so distinct CDR3 sequences listed, approximately 8% were seen once. The sample in question was PBMCs, obtained more than 35 days after the first yellow fever vaccination. These receptors all stem from a man in his late teens or twenties who received the YFV17D yellow fever vaccine.

This clonotype has more than one count but fewer than ten. The rearrangement uses TRBV7-2 and TRBJ2-5; 12 bases align to TRBD2. The CDR3 covers 16 residues. After removal of 5 bases from V and 5 bases from J, the junction contained 9 bases not matched to a gene. Germline V lookup: CDR1 SGHTA, CDR2 FQGNSA. The CDR3 loop reads CASSQQGLAGWETQYF. For the CDR3, the DNA is TGTGCCAGCAGCCAACAAGGACTAGCGGGGTGGGAGACCCAGTACTTC.

The J gene is TRBJ1-1, the V gene TRBV29-1, with TRBD1 as a possible D gene (5 bases). Trimming cost V 2 bases and J 5 bases, with 12 bases left between them. From germline, CDR1 is SQVTM and CDR2 ANQGSEA. This CDR3 has 13 amino acids. The CDR3 protein is CSVESGVRTEAFF. For the CDR3, the DNA is TGCAGCGTTGAATCGGGGGTTCGGACTGAAGCTTTCTTT.

V usage is TRBV6-1 and J usage is TRBJ1-6; D may be TRBD1 (5 bases). Germline CDR1 and CDR2: MNHNS and SASEGT. The CDR3 runs to 16 residues. With 6 bases removed from V and 0 bases from J, the gap between germline ends came to 12 bases. CDR3 amino acids: CASSQGTSSYNSPLHF. As DNA, the CDR3 is TGTGCCAGCAGCCAGGGCACGAGCTCCTATAATTCACCCCTCCACTTT.

This chain links TRBV12-3 or TRBV12-4 with TRBJ1-1; unclear D gene. The CDR3 sequence is 13 residues long. V was shortened by 8 bases and J by 0 bases, with 10 bases between the two germline ends. CDR3 DNA: TGTGCCAGCCAAGGCAGTATGAACACTGAAGCTTTCTTT. Residues: CASQGSMNTEAFF.